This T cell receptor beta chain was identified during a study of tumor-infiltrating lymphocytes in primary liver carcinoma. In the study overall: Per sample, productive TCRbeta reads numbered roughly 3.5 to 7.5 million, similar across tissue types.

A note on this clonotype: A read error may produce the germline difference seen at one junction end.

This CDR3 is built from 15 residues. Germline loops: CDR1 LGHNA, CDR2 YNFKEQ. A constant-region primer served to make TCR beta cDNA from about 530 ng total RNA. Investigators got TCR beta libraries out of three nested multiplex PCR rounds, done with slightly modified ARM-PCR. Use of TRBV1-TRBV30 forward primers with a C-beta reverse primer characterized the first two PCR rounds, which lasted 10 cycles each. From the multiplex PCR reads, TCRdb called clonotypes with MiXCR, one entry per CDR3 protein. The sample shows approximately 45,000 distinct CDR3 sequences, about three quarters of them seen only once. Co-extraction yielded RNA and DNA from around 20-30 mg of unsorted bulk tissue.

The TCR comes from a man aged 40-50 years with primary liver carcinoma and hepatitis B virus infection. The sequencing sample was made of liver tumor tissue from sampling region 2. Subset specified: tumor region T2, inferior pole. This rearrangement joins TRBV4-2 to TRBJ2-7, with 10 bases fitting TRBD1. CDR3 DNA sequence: TGTGCCATCAGCCCCAGGGACAGGGGAGGCCATGAGCAGTACTTC. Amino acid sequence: CAISPRDRGGHEQYF.